This T cell receptor (beta chain) was identified in a study of CD8 T cells in Susac syndrome. Whole-study context: The sequenced Susac syndrome patients comprised five or six with active disease and roughly eight in remission. When blood was collected, patients with Susac syndrome were therapy-naive, were taking corticosteroids, or were receiving intravenous immunoglobulin alone.

RNA in amounts of roughly 0.45 to 1 ug was reverse transcribed with random hexamers. Across 54 Vbeta and 13 Jbeta, immunoSEQ multiplex PCR amplified TCR beta CDR3. Each CDR3 protein is one row after TCRdb ran MiXCR on the immunoSEQ multiplex PCR reads. Of about 240,000 distinct CDR3 sequences in the sample, 90% to 96% were seen once. The authors sequenced TCR beta from blood CD8+ and CD4+ T cells. Trimming removed 3 bases at V and 5 bases at J, with 17 bases between. From germline, CDR1 is SGHRS and CDR2 YFSETQ. The CDR3 has 15 amino acids. The V and J genes are TRBV5-1 and TRBJ1-1; no firm D call. Sequencing input: CD4+ T cells from PBMCs. This TCR came from a human donor with Susac syndrome. CDR3 region: CASSSTDTRRTEAFF. The DNA of the CDR3 is TGCGCCAGCAGCTCCACCGACACACGGAGGACTGAAGCTTTCTTT.